This is a list of T cell receptor beta chains from one sample in a study of low-dose radiotherapy and immunotherapy resistance in tumors. TCRdb used MiXCR to reprocess the reads, holding one entry per CDR3 protein. The sample has some 46,000 distinct CDR3 sequences; 25% to 30% are singletons. This sample comprised PBMCs, obtained after low-dose radiotherapy plus immunotherapy. These receptors came from a male donor with prostate cancer. Both conserved end residues are part of each CDR3. The order of the fields is V gene, J gene, clone size, D gene, CDR3 protein, CDR3 DNA. D genes are given only for firm matches. Clone size, where shown, is once, few, many, or a class for clones that have expanded.

v_call: TRBV2
j_call: TRBJ2-2
clone_size: many
d_call: TRBD1
cdr3_aa: CASSESGTGGVGELFF
cdr3_nt: TGTGCCAGCAGTGAATCGGGGACAGGGGGAGTCGGGGAGCTGTTTTTT

v_call: TRBV20-1
j_call: TRBJ2-3
clone_size: NA
d_call: NA
cdr3_aa: CSARDSDTQYF
cdr3_nt: TGCAGTGCTAGAGATTCAGATACGCAGTATTTT

v_call: TRBV7-9
j_call: TRBJ2-7
clone_size: many
d_call: TRBD2
cdr3_aa: CASSLVGSGNYEQYF
cdr3_nt: TGTGCCAGCAGCTTAGTCGGTAGCGGGAACTACGAGCAGTACTTC

v_call: TRBV4-1
j_call: TRBJ2-7
clone_size: many
d_call: TRBD2
cdr3_aa: CASTGGLAGTYEQYF
cdr3_nt: TGCGCCAGCACCGGGGGTCTAGCGGGGACCTACGAGCAGTACTTC

v_call: TRBV12-3/TRBV12-4
j_call: TRBJ1-1
clone_size: many
d_call: TRBD1
cdr3_aa: CASSWGQGAGTEAFF
cdr3_nt: TGTGCCAGCAGCTGGGGACAGGGGGCAGGCACTGAAGCTTTCTTT

v_call: TRBV3-1
j_call: TRBJ1-2
clone_size: many
d_call: NA
cdr3_aa: CASSQGGQKIYGYTF
cdr3_nt: TGTGCCAGCAGCCAAGGTGGACAGAAGATCTATGGCTACACCTTC

v_call: TRBV6-2/TRBV6-3
j_call: TRBJ2-1
clone_size: many
d_call: TRBD2
cdr3_aa: CASRVIAGGPNKQFF
cdr3_nt: TGTGCCAGCAGGGTAATAGCGGGGGGACCCAATAAGCAGTTCTTC

v_call: TRBV6-2/TRBV6-3
j_call: TRBJ2-7
clone_size: medium-sized
d_call: NA
cdr3_aa: CATGLPIYEQYF
cdr3_nt: TGTGCCACCGGACTACCCATCTACGAGCAGTACTTC

v_call: TRBV7-8
j_call: TRBJ2-1
clone_size: few
d_call: NA
cdr3_aa: CASSLSEWNEQFF
cdr3_nt: TGTGCCAGCAGCCTAAGCGAGTGGAATGAGCAGTTCTTC

v_call: TRBV7-9
j_call: TRBJ2-6
clone_size: many
d_call: NA
cdr3_aa: CASSPLRGGANVLTF
cdr3_nt: TGTGCCAGCAGCCCTCTTCGCGGAGGGGCCAACGTCCTGACTTTC

v_call: TRBV29-1
j_call: TRBJ2-2
clone_size: many
d_call: NA
cdr3_aa: CSVLTLNTGELFF
cdr3_nt: TGCAGCGTGCTAACCCTGAACACCGGGGAGCTGTTTTTT

v_call: TRBV9
j_call: TRBJ2-1
clone_size: many
d_call: NA
cdr3_aa: CASSVEVGRDEQFF
cdr3_nt: TGTGCCAGCAGCGTAGAGGTAGGGCGGGATGAGCAGTTCTTC

v_call: TRBV7-8
j_call: TRBJ2-1
clone_size: many
d_call: TRBD1
cdr3_aa: CASSDPGQGSYNEQFF
cdr3_nt: TGTGCCAGCAGCGACCCGGGACAGGGGTCCTACAATGAGCAGTTCTTC

v_call: TRBV4-3
j_call: TRBJ1-3
clone_size: once
d_call: NA
cdr3_aa: CASSHPRTDSSGNTIYF
cdr3_nt: TGCGCCAGCAGCCACCCTCGGACCGACAGCTCTGGAAACACCATATATTTT

v_call: TRBV19
j_call: TRBJ2-1
clone_size: many
d_call: NA
cdr3_aa: CASSIDGGGVGNEQFF
cdr3_nt: TGTGCCAGTAGTATAGATGGGGGGGGCGTTGGGAATGAGCAGTTCTTC

v_call: TRBV9
j_call: TRBJ1-1
clone_size: many
d_call: TRBD1
cdr3_aa: CASSADRAGAEAFF
cdr3_nt: TGTGCCAGCAGCGCCGACAGGGCCGGGGCTGAAGCTTTCTTT

v_call: TRBV7-8
j_call: TRBJ2-6
clone_size: NA
d_call: TRBD1
cdr3_aa: CAIDRAGANVLTF
cdr3_nt: TGTGCCATCGACAGGGCTGGGGCCAACGTCCTGACTTTC

v_call: TRBV28
j_call: TRBJ1-1
clone_size: medium-sized
d_call: NA
cdr3_aa: CASTDWVTEAFF
cdr3_nt: TGTGCCAGCACCGACTGGGTCACTGAAGCTTTCTTT

v_call: TRBV20-1
j_call: TRBJ2-1
clone_size: NA
d_call: NA
cdr3_aa: CSAIGYYNEQFF
cdr3_nt: TGCAGTGCTATTGGTTACTACAATGAGCAGTTCTTC

v_call: TRBV10-3
j_call: TRBJ2-1
clone_size: NA
d_call: NA
cdr3_aa: CAISEIDRSSYNEQFF
cdr3_nt: TGTGCCATCAGTGAGATCGACAGGAGCTCCTACAATGAGCAGTTCTTC

v_call: TRBV5-4
j_call: TRBJ1-2
clone_size: many
d_call: NA
cdr3_aa: CASSPGSRDGYTF
cdr3_nt: TGTGCCAGCAGCCCCGGGTCGAGGGATGGCTACACCTTC

v_call: TRBV27
j_call: TRBJ2-2
clone_size: NA
d_call: NA
cdr3_aa: CASSLVPNTGELFF
cdr3_nt: TGTGCCAGCAGTTTAGTCCCGAACACCGGGGAGCTGTTTTTT

v_call: TRBV7-9
j_call: TRBJ2-3
clone_size: many
d_call: NA
cdr3_aa: CASSPDSSDTQYF
cdr3_nt: TGTGCCAGCAGCCCGGACAGTTCAGATACGCAGTATTTT

v_call: TRBV9
j_call: TRBJ2-7
clone_size: medium-sized
d_call: TRBD2
cdr3_aa: CASSVGPGGTYEQYF
cdr3_nt: TGTGCCAGCAGCGTAGGCCCGGGGGGGACCTACGAGCAGTACTTC

v_call: TRBV29-1
j_call: TRBJ2-1
clone_size: many
d_call: TRBD2
cdr3_aa: CSVVWEGPNEQFF
cdr3_nt: TGCAGCGTTGTGTGGGAGGGCCCCAATGAGCAGTTCTTC

v_call: TRBV5-1
j_call: TRBJ2-4
clone_size: many
d_call: TRBD1
cdr3_aa: CASSETGVIAKNIQYF
cdr3_nt: TGCGCCAGCAGCGAGACAGGGGTTATAGCCAAAAACATTCAGTACTTC

v_call: TRBV10-3
j_call: TRBJ1-1
clone_size: many
d_call: NA
cdr3_aa: CAIRHREVNTEAFF
cdr3_nt: TGTGCCATCAGACACAGGGAAGTGAACACTGAAGCTTTCTTT

v_call: TRBV11-2
j_call: TRBJ2-3
clone_size: NA
d_call: NA
cdr3_aa: CASSLLRGRGTDTQYF
cdr3_nt: TGTGCCAGCAGCTTATTGCGGGGGCGTGGCACAGATACGCAGTATTTT

v_call: TRBV5-4
j_call: TRBJ2-5
clone_size: NA
d_call: NA
cdr3_aa: CASSLAGSKETQYF
cdr3_nt: TGTGCCAGCAGCTTGGCTGGATCTAAAGAGACCCAGTACTTC

v_call: TRBV6-2/TRBV6-3
j_call: TRBJ2-1
clone_size: many
d_call: NA
cdr3_aa: CASNLTGPGEQFF
cdr3_nt: TGTGCCAGCAACCTGACAGGACCGGGCGAGCAGTTCTTC

v_call: TRBV5-1
j_call: TRBJ2-5
clone_size: many
d_call: NA
cdr3_aa: CASLGRSQETQYF
cdr3_nt: TGCGCCAGTCTGGGACGCTCCCAAGAGACCCAGTACTTC

v_call: TRBV7-8
j_call: TRBJ1-1
clone_size: many
d_call: NA
cdr3_aa: CASSPPSTYSYTEAFF
cdr3_nt: TGTGCCAGCAGCCCACCTTCGACCTATTCTTACACTGAAGCTTTCTTT

v_call: TRBV2
j_call: TRBJ2-3
clone_size: few
d_call: TRBD2
cdr3_aa: CASISGSSTDTQYF
cdr3_nt: TGTGCCAGCATTAGCGGGAGTTCGACAGATACGCAGTATTTT

v_call: TRBV2
j_call: TRBJ2-1
clone_size: many
d_call: TRBD2
cdr3_aa: CASRTASGGNEQFF
cdr3_nt: TGTGCCAGCAGGACGGCTAGCGGGGGTAATGAGCAGTTCTTC

v_call: TRBV2
j_call: TRBJ2-7
clone_size: NA
d_call: NA
cdr3_aa: CASRNSTFLSYEQYF
cdr3_nt: TGTGCCAGCAGGAACAGCACGTTCCTATCCTACGAGCAGTACTTC

v_call: TRBV6-2/TRBV6-3
j_call: TRBJ2-5
clone_size: many
d_call: NA
cdr3_aa: CASEQQETQYF
cdr3_nt: TGTGCCAGTGAACAACAAGAGACCCAGTACTTC

v_call: TRBV5-1
j_call: TRBJ1-1
clone_size: few
d_call: NA
cdr3_aa: CASGGSMNTEAFF
cdr3_nt: TGCGCCAGCGGGGGATCGATGAACACTGAAGCTTTCTTT

v_call: TRBV19
j_call: TRBJ2-1
clone_size: many
d_call: TRBD2
cdr3_aa: CASSRTSGPAYNEQFF
cdr3_nt: TGTGCCAGTAGTCGGACTAGCGGGCCCGCCTACAATGAGCAGTTCTTC

v_call: TRBV25-1
j_call: TRBJ1-1
clone_size: many
d_call: NA
cdr3_aa: CASRGGIRSTEAFF
cdr3_nt: TGTGCCAGCAGAGGGGGGATCCGGAGCACTGAAGCTTTCTTT

v_call: TRBV11-2
j_call: TRBJ1-6
clone_size: few
d_call: NA
cdr3_aa: CASSLLNSPLHF
cdr3_nt: TGTGCCAGCAGCTTACTGAATTCACCCCTCCACTTT

v_call: TRBV24-1
j_call: TRBJ2-1
clone_size: many
d_call: NA
cdr3_aa: CATSDPNTELNNEQFF
cdr3_nt: TGTGCCACCAGTGATCCTAACACGGAACTAAACAATGAGCAGTTCTTC

v_call: TRBV3-1
j_call: TRBJ2-2
clone_size: many
d_call: NA
cdr3_aa: CASSQVSKHRPRTGELFF
cdr3_nt: TGTGCCAGCAGCCAAGTTTCCAAGCACCGTCCCCGCACCGGGGAGCTGTTTTTT